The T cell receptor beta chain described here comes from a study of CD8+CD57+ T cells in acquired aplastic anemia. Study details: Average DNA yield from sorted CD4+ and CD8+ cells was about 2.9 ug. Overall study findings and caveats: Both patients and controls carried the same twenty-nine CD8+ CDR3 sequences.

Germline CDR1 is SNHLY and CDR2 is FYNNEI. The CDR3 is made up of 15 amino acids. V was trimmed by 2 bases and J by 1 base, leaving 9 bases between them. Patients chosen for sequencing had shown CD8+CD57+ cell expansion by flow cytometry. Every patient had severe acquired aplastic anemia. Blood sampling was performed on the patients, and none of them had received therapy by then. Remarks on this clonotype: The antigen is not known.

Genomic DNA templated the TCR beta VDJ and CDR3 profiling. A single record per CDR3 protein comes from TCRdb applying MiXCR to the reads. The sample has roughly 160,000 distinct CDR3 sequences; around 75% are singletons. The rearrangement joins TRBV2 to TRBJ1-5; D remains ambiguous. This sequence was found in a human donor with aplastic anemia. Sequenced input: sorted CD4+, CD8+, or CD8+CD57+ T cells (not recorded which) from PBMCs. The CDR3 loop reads CASSENTKSNQPQHF. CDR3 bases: TGTGCCAGCAGTGAAAATACTAAAAGCAATCAGCCCCAGCATTTT.